The present entry profiles one T cell receptor beta chain with its context. Its target is unknown. This sample is drawn from a study of OX40 agonist ivuxolimab in advanced cancers. Study-wide context: Subjects had a mean age of about 60 years, with a range of about 20 to 85; about 83% were male. The eligibility criteria allowed prior anti-PD-1, anti-PD-L1 or anti-CTLA-4 therapy, and about 40% had some. Study-level points and caveats: Among patients with partial responses at 0.1-3.0 mg/kg, clonal expansion was among the lowest.

Germline V lookup: CDR1 MNHNS, CDR2 SASEGT. The CDR3 covers 14 residues. Between the trimmed V and J ends, which lost 3 bases and 7 bases, there was a span of 12 bases. Collection of blood occurred at baseline, at cycle 4 day 1, and at cycle 7 day 1. TCRdb's table, derived via immunoSEQ multiplex PCR, lists solely in-frame clones and lacks some. Seen here are 40,000 to 45,000 clones, approximately 80% observed once, and the top ten hold about 7%. The chain combines TRBV6-1 with TRBJ1-4; D gene unclear. The receptor's source is an adult with an advanced solid tumor such as melanoma, head and neck, liver or kidney cancer. This specimen was CD4+ or CD8+ T cells sorted from blood, taken in a trial of the OX40 agonist ivuxolimab. The CDR3 nucleotides are TGTGCCAGCAGTGACTGGGGTCTCGGTGAAAAACTGTTTTTT. Protein: CASSDWGLGEKLFF.